These T cell receptor beta chains were read from a single sample in a study of T cells in localized non-small cell lung cancer. This table comes from immunoSEQ multiplex PCR, and its TCRdb copy is limited to in-frame clones, with some not included. This table holds under 75,000 clones, roughly 90% found once. The sample here was peripheral blood, taken before any cancer treatment. The source is a male donor aged 60 or over with stage III squamous cell lung carcinoma. The CDR3 runs from the conserved cysteine through the conserved F or W. The D gene is left open where the match is weak. Expanded clones get a size class; other rows say once, few or many, or leave the size out.

few	TRBV10-1	.	TRBJ1-2	CASSDNNYGYTF	TGCGCCAGCAGTGATAACAACTATGGCTACACCTTC
.	TRBV25-1	.	TRBJ1-2	CASSEGFGAPYGYTF	TGTGCCAGCAGTGAAGGTTTCGGGGCCCCCTATGGCTACACCTTC
.	TRBV5-1	.	TRBJ1-1	CASSPLSSPNTEAFF	TGCGCCAGCTCCCCTCTATCCAGCCCGAACACTGAAGCTTTCTTT
once	TRBV5-6	.	TRBJ2-5	CASSQTGMLETQYF	TGTGCCAGCAGCCAAACAGGGATGTTAGAGACCCAGTACTTC
.	TRBV5-1	TRBD1	TRBJ1-1	CASSLEGQGFTEAFF	TGCGCCAGCAGCTTGGAGGGACAGGGTTTCACTGAAGCTTTCTTT
.	TRBV7-2	TRBD2	TRBJ2-3	CASSLRGLAAQYF	TGTGCCAGCAGCTTACGGGGACTAGCAGCGCAGTATTTT
.	TRBV21-1	.	TRBJ2-7	CASSPQGGAGYEQYF	TGTGCCAGCAGCCCTCAGGGAGGGGCCGGCTACGAGCAGTACTTC
.	TRBV27	.	TRBJ2-2	CASSFSLTGELFF	TGTGCCAGCAGTTTCAGCCTCACCGGGGAGCTGTTTTTT
.	TRBV18	.	TRBJ1-2	CASSPEGSDRRYGYTF	TGTGCCAGCTCACCGGAGGGGAGTGACAGGCGCTATGGCTACACCTTC
.	TRBV5-6	.	TRBJ2-1	CASSYREYNEQFF	TGTGCCAGCAGCTACCGGGAATACAATGAGCAGTTCTTC
.	TRBV9	.	TRBJ1-3	CASSAQGSITGNTIYF	TGTGCCAGCAGCGCACAGGGCTCAATAACTGGAAACACCATATATTTT
.	TRBV5-1	TRBD2	TRBJ2-2	CASSLRAGAFTGELFF	TGCGCCAGCAGCTTGAGAGCGGGGGCTTTCACCGGGGAGCTGTTTTTT
.	TRBV12-5	.	TRBJ1-1	CASGPGTGNTEAFF	TGTGCTAGTGGTCCGGGGACGGGGAACACTGAAGCTTTCTTT
.	TRBV19	TRBD1	TRBJ2-1	CASSSLPGTGNNEQFF	TGTGCCAGTAGTAGTTTACCCGGGACAGGGAACAATGAGCAGTTCTTC
.	TRBV7-9	.	TRBJ2-3	CAPSGPEDTQYF	TGTGCCCCCTCGGGGCCAGAAGATACGCAGTATTTT
.	TRBV19	.	TRBJ2-7	CASSIGGFASYEQYF	TGTGCCAGTAGTATAGGCGGGTTTGCCTCCTACGAGCAGTACTTC
.	TRBV6-6	.	TRBJ1-2	CASSYAGDGYTF	TGTGCCAGCAGTTACGCCGGTGATGGCTACACCTTC
.	TRBV2	TRBD2	TRBJ2-1	CASTSQRGSYNEQFF	TGTGCCAGCACGTCCCAGCGGGGGTCGTACAATGAGCAGTTCTTC
few	TRBV29-1	.	TRBJ1-5	CSVGDLSNQPQHF	TGCAGCGTAGGGGACCTTTCCAATCAGCCCCAGCATTTT
once	TRBV6-5	TRBD1	TRBJ1-4	CASSYSGQKNEKLFF	TGTGCCAGCAGTTACTCGGGACAGAAAAATGAAAAACTGTTTTTT
.	TRBV19	.	TRBJ1-4	CASREAQVANEKLFF	TGTGCCAGTAGGGAGGCACAGGTCGCTAATGAAAAACTGTTTTTT
.	TRBV11-2	.	TRBJ1-1	CASSRFHVWNTEAFF	TGTGCCAGCAGCCGATTCCATGTATGGAACACTGAAGCTTTCTTT
.	TRBV5-1	TRBD1	TRBJ2-5	CASSLGTGGGETQYF	TGCGCCAGCAGCTTGGGGACAGGGGGTGGAGAGACCCAGTACTTC
.	TRBV9	.	TRBJ1-1	CASSQDESEAFF	TGTGCCAGCAGCCAAGATGAGTCTGAAGCTTTCTTT
.	TRBV10-3	.	TRBJ2-1	CAISESSLDEQFF	TGTGCCATCAGTGAGTCGAGTCTAGATGAGCAGTTCTTC
.	TRBV6-1	.	TRBJ2-1	CASSEGRGRYNEQFF	TGTGCCAGCAGTGAAGGTCGGGGACGCTACAATGAGCAGTTCTTC
.	TRBV7-2	TRBD2	TRBJ2-5	CASTPTGGAGKTQYF	TGTGCCAGCACCCCCACCGGGGGGGCCGGAAAGACCCAGTACTTC
.	TRBV6-5	TRBD2	TRBJ2-3	CASSFGTSGTDTQYF	TGTGCCAGCAGTTTCGGGACTAGCGGCACAGATACGCAGTATTTT
.	TRBV5-4	.	TRBJ2-1	CASSPEGGTYNEQFF	TGTGCCAGCAGCCCCGAGGGGGGGACCTACAATGAGCAGTTCTTC
.	TRBV19	TRBD1	TRBJ2-5	CASSSDRDFFQETQYF	TGTGCCAGTAGTTCGGACAGGGACTTTTTCCAAGAGACCCAGTACTTC
.	TRBV5-6	.	TRBJ2-1	CASSPDGPGTDEQFF	TGTGCCAGCAGCCCGGACGGCCCCGGGACCGATGAGCAGTTCTTC
.	TRBV10-2	.	TRBJ2-4	CASSTKNIQYF	TGCGCCAGCAGTACAAAAAACATTCAGTACTTC
.	TRBV10-3	.	TRBJ1-5	CAISESYRASNQPQHF	TGTGCCATCAGTGAGTCGTACAGGGCAAGCAATCAGCCCCAGCATTTT
.	TRBV6-1	.	TRBJ2-2	CASSPDRLGRELFF	TGTGCCAGCAGTCCGGACCGCTTGGGTAGGGAGCTGTTTTTT
.	TRBV6-6	TRBD2	TRBJ2-3	CASSTTSGGGTQYF	TGTGCCAGCAGTACGACTAGCGGGGGAGGTACGCAGTATTTT
.	TRBV9	TRBD1	TRBJ1-3	CASSATGGVGNTIYF	TGTGCCAGCAGCGCAACAGGGGGAGTTGGAAACACCATATATTTT